This T cell receptor (beta chain) comes out of a study of shared clonotypes between healthy human individuals. The study, taken as a whole, reports: Investigators expected sequencing depth to affect clonotype sharing among donors.

Concerning this clone itself: Its specificity is unknown.

Every subset's genomic DNA went evenly onto several immunoSEQ plates. Produced via immunoSEQ multiplex PCR; TCRdb's table is partial and in-frame only. The profile shows around 120,000 clones, about 70% of them singletons. The CDR3 loop spans 16 amino acids. From germline, CDR1 is SEHNR and CDR2 FQNEAQ (reference sequence). Trimming took 3 bases from V and 3 from J; bases not matched to a gene: 9. Only Caucasian adults living in Nashville, Tennessee served as donors. To make CD8 memory, CD45RO+ cells were put together with CCR7-negative CD45RA+ TemRA cells. V gene TRBV7-9 combines with J gene TRBJ1-1, with 8 bases identical to TRBD1. The TCR originated in a woman between 25 and 40 years old in good health. Sequenced material: memory CD8+ T cells sorted from blood. Documented subset: CD45RO+ cells pooled with CCR7-negative TemRA cells. The CDR3 DNA follows: TGTGCCAGCAGCTTGGCAGGGGGCAGCGCGTACACTGAAGCTTTCTTT. Its protein product is CASSLAGGSAYTEAFF.